What follows describes a single TCR beta chain. Libraries were prepared by immunoSEQ multiplex PCR; TCRdb keeps only in-frame clonotypes and omits some of them. The sample records approximately 140,000 clones, approximately 92% being singletons. These data belong to a study of control samples from healthy donors and cancer patients. The CDR3 is made up of 17 amino acids. In germline, CDR1 is ENHRY, CDR2 SYGVKD. V dropped 6 bases and J dropped 0 bases, with 19 bases sitting between them. V and J are TRBV10-3 and TRBJ2-3; a weak D match, TRBD2 (6 bases). The sequence came from a man aged 30 to 45 in good health. Sequencing was carried out using blood. The CDR3: CAIRQGHSGPSTDTQYF. CDR3 coding DNA: TGTGCCATCAGGCAAGGGCATAGCGGACCTAGCACAGATACGCAGTATTTT.